The next 18 T cell receptor beta chains were all read from a single sample in a study of T cell responses to AZD1222 COVID-19 vaccine. Clones were read by immunoSEQ multiplex PCR, and TCRdb kept only the in-frame ones, dropping some. Here the sample spans 100,000 to 120,000 clones, approximately 87% being singletons. The sequencing here drew on peripheral blood, taken on day 0 of AZD1222 vaccination. The source of these receptors is an adult in good health.

This chain links TRBV19 with TRBJ1-5, with D possibly matching TRBD1 (6 bases). Germline-derived CDR1 and CDR2 are LNHDA and SQIVND (reference sequence). Deletions cut 6 bases from V and 7 bases from J, with 22 bases between. The CDR3 spans 16 residues. CDR3 nucleotide sequence: TGTGCCAGTAGGAGGGGAGGGGGAGTCAAGAAACAGCCCCAGCATTTT. Translation gives CASRRGGGVKKQPQHF.

The chain couples TRBV6-6 to TRBJ1-5; D unclear. The CDR3 sequence is 13 residues long. V gave up 4 bases and J gave up 9 bases, with 13 bases separating them. In germline, CDR1 is MNHNY, CDR2 SVGAGI (reference sequence). CDR3 coding DNA: TGTGCCAGCAGTTTTGAGCAGAAGGGGCCCCAGCATTTT. Translation: CASSFEQKGPQHF.

This clone was detected once. The V call is TRBV19, the J call TRBJ1-3; D unclear. This CDR3 has 16 residues. Germline V CDR1 and CDR2: LNHDA, SQIVND (reference sequence). The V end lost 1 base, the J end lost 0 bases, and 10 bases lay between the germline ends. CDR3 amino acids: CASSIGEIISGNTIYF. Written as DNA, the CDR3 is TGTGCCAGTAGTATAGGGGAGATAATCTCTGGAAACACCATATATTTT.

This rearrangement joins TRBV29-1 to TRBJ1-2; a possible D gene is TRBD1 (5 bases). Germline V CDR1 and CDR2: SQVTM, ANQGSEA. The CDR3 sequence is 12 residues long. V lost 5 bases, J lost 7 bases, and 14 bases lay in between. In DNA, the CDR3 is TGCAGCGTTAAGTTTCCAGGGATTGGCTACACCTTC. Encoded protein: CSVKFPGIGYTF.

The chain couples TRBV6-5 to TRBJ1-2; D is unresolved. Germline CDR1 MNHEY, CDR2 SVGAGI. This CDR3 has 16 amino acids. V was clipped by 0 bases and J by 1 base, with 12 bases between them. This chain's CDR3 is CASSYSIPDGNYGYTF. The CDR3, as DNA: TGTGCCAGCAGTTACTCGATCCCGGATGGTAACTATGGCTACACCTTC.

The chain joins TRBV27 to TRBJ2-3; the match to TRBD2 covers 11 bases. CDR3 size: 15 residues. Germline CDR1 reads MNHEY; CDR2 reads SMNVEV (reference sequence). V lost 4 bases, J lost 1 base, and 1 base stayed unmatched. The CDR3 sequence: CASSSTSGGTDTQYF. For the CDR3, the DNA is TGTGCCAGCAGTTCGACTAGCGGGGGCACAGATACGCAGTATTTT.

This clone was observed once. The chain employs TRBV19 and TRBJ2-7; D ambiguous. V was clipped by 3 bases and J by 2 bases, with 8 bases between them. CDR1 LNHDA and CDR2 SQIVND come from the germline V gene (reference sequence). The CDR3 totals 13 residues. The CDR3 is CASSMTPPYEQYF. The CDR3 DNA sequence: TGTGCCAGTAGTATGACTCCACCCTACGAGCAGTACTTC.

The CDR3 nucleotides are TGTGCCAGCAGCCCCGGCGGTGGGGGCTCTGGGGCCAACGTCCTGACTTTC. Amino acids: CASSPGGGGSGANVLTF. This sequence joins TRBV4-2 and TRBJ2-6; D may match TRBD1 or TRBD2 (5 bases each). The V and J ends lost 4 bases and 0 bases respectively, with 13 bases between them. Germline CDR1 and CDR2: LGHNA and YNFKEQ. CDR3 length equals 17 residues.

The chain uses TRBV7-9 and TRBJ2-2, with 12 positions matching TRBD2. CDR1 and CDR2 (germline): SEHNR, FQNEAQ (reference sequence). The CDR3 runs to 15 residues. V gave up 4 bases and J gave up 8 bases; unmatched junction bases: 5. The CDR3 coding sequence is TGTGCCAGCAGCTGGACTAGCGGGGCGGCAGGGGAGCTGTTTTTT. Translating gives CASSWTSGAAGELFF.

This sequence joins TRBV5-6 and TRBJ1-2, with 7 bases lining up with TRBD1. CDR1 and CDR2 from the germline V gene are SGHDT and YYEEEE. The ends lost 5 bases at V and 4 bases at J; junction bases unmatched: 5. The CDR3 sequence is 13 residues long. Written as DNA, the CDR3 is TGTGCCAGCAGTTTAGACAGGGCCTATGGCTACACCTTC. Encoded protein: CASSLDRAYGYTF.

CDR3 residues: CSAPQGYGYTF. CDR3 bases: TGCAGTGCCCCACAGGGCTATGGCTACACCTTC. The rearrangement joins TRBV20-1 to TRBJ1-2; D is possibly TRBD1 (6 bases). CDR3 length: 11 amino acids. CDR1 is DFQATT, CDR2 SNEGSKA, per germline (reference sequence). Trimming pared 6 bases from V and 4 bases from J, leaving 9 bases between.

This clone has only one observation. The rearrangement links TRBV5-6 to TRBJ2-7, with 9 positions matching TRBD2. The CDR3 sequence is 16 residues long. The junction had 11 bases not matched to a gene; V was cut back by 3 bases and J by 4 bases. Germline V gives CDR1 SGHDT, CDR2 YYEEEE. CDR3 sequence reads: CASSSYYLAGLYEQYF. CDR3 nucleotides: TGTGCCAGCAGCTCTTATTATCTAGCGGGATTATACGAGCAGTACTTC.

The sample holds a few counts of this clone. V usage is TRBV24-1 and J usage is TRBJ2-2, with D tentatively TRBD1 or TRBD2 (5 bases each). V lost 3 bases and J 7 bases, leaving 8 bases between the germline ends. There are 13 residues in the CDR3. Germline V gene data show CDR1 as KGHDR and CDR2 as SFDVKD. DNA of the CDR3: TGTGCCACCAGTGATGGGGGAATCGGGGAGCTGTTTTTT. This gives the protein CATSDGGIGELFF.

This chain uses TRBV6-1 with TRBJ1-1; 7 bases match TRBD1. With 1 base clipped from V and 5 bases from J, the junction kept 7 bases outside the gene matches. This CDR3 contains 15 residues. Looked up from germline, CDR1 is MNHNS and CDR2 is SASEGT. CDR3 residues: CASSEESGGRTEAFF. The CDR3 region has the DNA TGTGCCAGCAGTGAAGAGTCAGGGGGGCGGACTGAAGCTTTCTTT.

In regard to this clone: Other nucleotide sequences in the sample specify the same CDR3. In DNA form, the CDR3 reads TGCGCCAGCAGCTTCAGCGGGGGGGCTTACGAGCAGTACTTC. It is translated as CASSFSGGAYEQYF. This chain links TRBV5-1 with TRBJ2-7, with 10 bases fitting TRBD2. The CDR3 extends over 14 amino acids. Germline assignment: CDR1 SGHRS and CDR2 YFSETQ. J gave up 4 bases and V 2 bases, and 3 bases lay outside the gene matches.

V gene TRBV15 combines with J gene TRBJ2-1; D unresolved. The CDR3 spans 16 residues. V lost 4 bases, J lost 7 bases, and 20 bases lay in between. CDR1 LNHNV and CDR2 YYDKDF come from the germline V gene (reference sequence). The CDR3 nucleotides are TGTGCCACCAGCACCGCGGTGGCTTTTAAAGGTAATGAGCAGTTCTTC. Its protein is CATSTAVAFKGNEQFF.

J is TRBJ1-5 and V is TRBV18, with 9 bases matching TRBD1. J lost 4 bases, V lost 3 bases, and 4 bases had no gene match. The germline CDR1 and CDR2 sequences are KGHSH and LQKENI. The CDR3 runs 15 residues. The CDR3 DNA sequence: TGTGCCAGCTCACCCGGGACAGGGATAAATCAGCCCCAGCATTTT. Translating it yields CASSPGTGINQPQHF.

The CDR3 coding sequence is TGCGCCAGCCGCCCGGACAGTCGTGAGGAGCTGTTTTTT. This codes for CASRPDSREELFF. V gene TRBV5-1 combines with J gene TRBJ2-2, with D perhaps TRBD1 (6 bases). This CDR3 has 13 residues. V shed 7 bases and J shed 10 bases, with 17 bases lying between them. Germline lookup yields CDR1 SGHRS and CDR2 YFSETQ.